Listed below are T cell receptor beta chains from one sample, sequenced in a study of memory CD4+ T cells and cytomegalovirus serostatus. Libraries were prepared by immunoSEQ multiplex PCR; TCRdb keeps only in-frame clonotypes and omits some of them. The sample yields tens of thousands of clones, approximately 82% seen once. Sequenced: memory CD4+ T cells from blood. These receptors were obtained from an adult in good health and CMV-seronegative. Each CDR3 is given with its conserved first and last residue. Each record gives: clone size, V gene, D gene, J gene, CDR3 protein, CDR3 DNA. D genes are given only for firm matches. Size tells how often a clone was seen (once, few, many) or the class of an expanded clone, and some rows leave it out.

abundance: NA
v_gene: TRBV7-2
d_gene: NA
j_gene: TRBJ2-1
CDR3aa: CASSLEPRNEQFF
CDR3nt: TGTGCCAGCAGCTTAGAACCCCGAAATGAGCAGTTCTTC

abundance: NA
v_gene: TRBV5-5
d_gene: NA
j_gene: TRBJ1-5
CDR3aa: CASSLVQVGSNQPQHF
CDR3nt: TGTGCCAGCAGCTTGGTCCAGGTTGGCAGCAATCAGCCCCAGCATTTT

abundance: NA
v_gene: TRBV14
d_gene: NA
j_gene: TRBJ2-5
CDR3aa: CASSQDLGRPETQYF
CDR3nt: TGTGCCAGCAGCCAAGATTTGGGCAGGCCCGAGACCCAGTACTTC

abundance: NA
v_gene: TRBV30
d_gene: NA
j_gene: TRBJ1-1
CDR3aa: CAWSVQGRQAFF
CDR3nt: TGTGCCTGGAGTGTTCAGGGTCGACAGGCTTTCTTT

abundance: NA
v_gene: TRBV10-1
d_gene: NA
j_gene: TRBJ2-7
CDR3aa: CASSANGWAEQYF
CDR3nt: TGCGCCAGCAGTGCTAACGGCTGGGCCGAGCAGTACTTC

abundance: NA
v_gene: TRBV18
d_gene: TRBD1
j_gene: TRBJ2-2
CDR3aa: CASRTGGGTGELFF
CDR3nt: TGTGCCAGCCGGACAGGGGGCGGCACCGGGGAGCTGTTTTTT

abundance: NA
v_gene: TRBV5-4
d_gene: NA
j_gene: TRBJ2-7
CDR3aa: CASSLVILGDGGSSYEQYF
CDR3nt: TGTGCCAGCAGCTTGGTCATACTGGGAGATGGGGGGAGCTCCTACGAGCAGTACTTC

abundance: NA
v_gene: TRBV7-8
d_gene: NA
j_gene: TRBJ1-2
CDR3aa: CASSLAPGANYGYTF
CDR3nt: TGTGCCAGCAGCTTAGCGCCCGGGGCTAACTATGGCTACACCTTC

abundance: NA
v_gene: TRBV5-5
d_gene: TRBD1
j_gene: TRBJ1-5
CDR3aa: CASSRGTGINQPQHF
CDR3nt: TGTGCCAGCAGCCGCGGGACAGGCATTAATCAGCCCCAGCATTTT

abundance: NA
v_gene: TRBV7-8
d_gene: NA
j_gene: TRBJ2-5
CDR3aa: CASRSSDSRRETQYF
CDR3nt: TGTGCCAGCAGATCCTCGGACAGCCGTCGGGAGACCCAGTACTTC

abundance: NA
v_gene: TRBV2
d_gene: NA
j_gene: TRBJ2-1
CDR3aa: CASSEHQYNEQFF
CDR3nt: TGTGCCAGCAGTGAGCACCAATACAATGAGCAGTTCTTC

abundance: few
v_gene: TRBV5-4
d_gene: TRBD1
j_gene: TRBJ2-5
CDR3aa: CASSDRVQETQYF
CDR3nt: TGTGCCAGCAGCGACAGGGTTCAAGAGACCCAGTACTTC

abundance: NA
v_gene: TRBV5-4
d_gene: TRBD2
j_gene: TRBJ2-5
CDR3aa: CASSLVGGVVETQYF
CDR3nt: TGTGCCAGCAGCTTGGTTGGGGGGGTCGTGGAGACCCAGTACTTC

abundance: NA
v_gene: TRBV15
d_gene: NA
j_gene: TRBJ1-2
CDR3aa: CATSSGAGYGYTF
CDR3nt: TGTGCCACCAGCAGCGGGGCAGGGTATGGCTACACCTTC

abundance: NA
v_gene: TRBV28
d_gene: NA
j_gene: TRBJ1-1
CDR3aa: CASSLTRLNTEAFF
CDR3nt: TGTGCCAGCAGTTTAACCAGGCTGAACACTGAAGCTTTCTTT

abundance: NA
v_gene: TRBV9
d_gene: NA
j_gene: TRBJ1-1
CDR3aa: CASSAASLNTEAFF
CDR3nt: TGTGCCAGCAGCGCGGCCAGTTTGAACACTGAAGCTTTCTTT

abundance: NA
v_gene: TRBV19
d_gene: TRBD1
j_gene: TRBJ2-1
CDR3aa: CASSLRGTPGQRYNEQFF
CDR3nt: TGTGCCAGTAGTCTAAGGGGGACCCCGGGACAGAGATACAATGAGCAGTTCTTC

abundance: NA
v_gene: TRBV5-1
d_gene: NA
j_gene: TRBJ2-5
CDR3aa: CASSLQPAEETQYF
CDR3nt: TGCGCCAGCAGCCTACAGCCTGCGGAGGAGACCCAGTACTTC

abundance: NA
v_gene: TRBV27
d_gene: NA
j_gene: TRBJ1-2
CDR3aa: CASSQAWGISGYTF
CDR3nt: TGTGCCAGCAGCCAAGCCTGGGGGATCTCTGGCTACACCTTC

abundance: NA
v_gene: TRBV6-5
d_gene: NA
j_gene: TRBJ1-1
CDR3aa: CASRLRRSEDTEAFF
CDR3nt: TGTGCCAGCAGACTAAGACGATCGGAGGACACTGAAGCTTTCTTT

abundance: NA
v_gene: TRBV28
d_gene: TRBD1
j_gene: TRBJ1-2
CDR3aa: CASSPAGTDNYGYTF
CDR3nt: TGTGCCAGCAGTCCTGCCGGGACAGATAACTATGGCTACACCTTC

abundance: few
v_gene: TRBV19
d_gene: NA
j_gene: TRBJ1-5
CDR3aa: CASSIGRERVQPQHF
CDR3nt: TGTGCCAGTAGTATAGGAAGGGAACGGGTTCAGCCCCAGCATTTT

abundance: NA
v_gene: TRBV6-5
d_gene: TRBD1
j_gene: TRBJ2-3
CDR3aa: CASRDRSTDTQYF
CDR3nt: TGTGCCAGCAGGGACAGGAGCACAGATACGCAGTATTTT

abundance: NA
v_gene: TRBV6-1
d_gene: NA
j_gene: TRBJ2-7
CDR3aa: CASSERGEEGSYEQYF
CDR3nt: TGTGCCAGCAGTGAACGAGGAGAGGAAGGATCCTACGAGCAGTACTTC

abundance: NA
v_gene: TRBV28
d_gene: NA
j_gene: TRBJ1-1
CDR3aa: CASSLVPENTEAFF
CDR3nt: TGTGCCAGCAGTTTAGTTCCTGAGAACACTGAAGCTTTCTTT

abundance: NA
v_gene: TRBV6-5
d_gene: NA
j_gene: TRBJ2-7
CDR3aa: CASNRVPSPYEQYF
CDR3nt: TGTGCCAGCAACCGGGTCCCAAGTCCCTACGAGCAGTACTTC

abundance: NA
v_gene: TRBV9
d_gene: NA
j_gene: TRBJ2-6
CDR3aa: CASSVAGASSGANVLTF
CDR3nt: TGTGCCAGCAGCGTAGCCGGCGCAAGCTCTGGGGCCAACGTCCTGACTTTC

abundance: NA
v_gene: TRBV19
d_gene: NA
j_gene: TRBJ1-5
CDR3aa: CASTFGSIRNQPQHF
CDR3nt: TGTGCCAGCACTTTTGGGTCCATCCGCAATCAGCCCCAGCATTTT

abundance: NA
v_gene: TRBV19
d_gene: NA
j_gene: TRBJ2-7
CDR3aa: CASSIRHTSYEQYF
CDR3nt: TGTGCCAGTAGTATTCGACACACCTCCTACGAGCAGTACTTC

abundance: NA
v_gene: TRBV29-1
d_gene: NA
j_gene: TRBJ1-1
CDR3aa: CSVETQGNTEAFF
CDR3nt: TGCAGCGTTGAGACCCAGGGGAACACTGAAGCTTTCTTT

abundance: NA
v_gene: TRBV2
d_gene: NA
j_gene: TRBJ1-5
CDR3aa: CASSNRVRNQPQHF
CDR3nt: TGTGCCAGCAGTAACAGAGTTCGCAATCAGCCCCAGCATTTT

abundance: NA
v_gene: TRBV2
d_gene: NA
j_gene: TRBJ1-2
CDR3aa: CATRPRGVNYGYTF
CDR3nt: TGTGCCACCCGACCGAGAGGGGTAAACTATGGCTACACCTTC

abundance: few
v_gene: TRBV30
d_gene: NA
j_gene: TRBJ1-2
CDR3aa: CAFRRGPGEGYTF
CDR3nt: TGTGCCTTCCGTCGGGGGCCAGGTGAGGGCTACACCTTC

abundance: NA
v_gene: TRBV28
d_gene: NA
j_gene: TRBJ2-7
CDR3aa: CASSLTRARYEQYF
CDR3nt: TGTGCCAGCAGTCTGACCAGGGCGAGATACGAGCAGTACTTC

abundance: NA
v_gene: TRBV7-2
d_gene: NA
j_gene: TRBJ1-1
CDR3aa: CASSLVTAGEAFF
CDR3nt: TGTGCCAGCAGCTTAGTGACAGCAGGTGAAGCTTTCTTT

abundance: NA
v_gene: TRBV10-3
d_gene: NA
j_gene: TRBJ1-2
CDR3aa: CAVRPATNYGYTF
CDR3nt: TGTGCCGTCAGACCAGCGACGAACTATGGCTACACCTTC

abundance: medium-sized
v_gene: TRBV30
d_gene: NA
j_gene: TRBJ1-1
CDR3aa: CAWARVSVNTEAFF
CDR3nt: TGTGCCTGGGCTAGGGTCTCGGTGAACACTGAAGCTTTCTTT

abundance: few
v_gene: TRBV25-1
d_gene: NA
j_gene: TRBJ1-6
CDR3aa: CASSHSNSPLHF
CDR3nt: TGTGCCAGCAGTCACAGTAATTCACCCCTCCACTTT

abundance: NA
v_gene: TRBV30
d_gene: NA
j_gene: TRBJ2-1
CDR3aa: CAWSPGPPGEQFF
CDR3nt: TGTGCCTGGTCACCGGGACCCCCAGGGGAGCAGTTCTTC

abundance: NA
v_gene: TRBV6-5
d_gene: TRBD1
j_gene: TRBJ2-7
CDR3aa: CASRQGQAHEQYF
CDR3nt: TGTGCCAGCAGGCAGGGACAGGCCCACGAGCAGTACTTC

abundance: NA
v_gene: TRBV5-1
d_gene: NA
j_gene: TRBJ1-6
CDR3aa: CASSQDRIYNSPLHF
CDR3nt: TGCGCCAGCAGCCAAGACAGAATTTATAATTCACCCCTCCACTTT

abundance: NA
v_gene: TRBV18
d_gene: NA
j_gene: TRBJ2-2
CDR3aa: CASSPQGQANTGELFF
CDR3nt: TGTGCCAGCTCACCACAGGGACAAGCGAACACCGGGGAGCTGTTTTTT